The source of this T cell receptor beta chain is a study of T cells in Graves' hyperthyroidism and ophthalmopathy. Patients aged 18 to 65 had newly diagnosed hyperthyroidism that had lasted under 2 months. Patients were excluded for uncontrolled infection, other autoimmune disease, pregnancy or lactation. Ten or more counts support this clonotype. Its target is not known. Study-wide points: The blood repertoire included most of the expanded thyroid clonotypes above 0.001.

The CDR3 runs 15 residues. V lost 0 bases and J 4 bases, leaving 13 bases between the germline ends. Germline CDR1 DFQATT, CDR2 SNEGSKA (reference sequence). RNA transcripts were the template for amplifying TCR beta CDR3 regions. The HTBI set primed first-round TCR CDR3 RT-PCR. Each CDR3 protein is one row after TCRdb ran MiXCR on the multiplex PCR reads. The table has approximately 630,000 distinct CDR3 sequences, around 15% seen once. Sequencing was carried out using blood. This chain uses TRBV20-1 with TRBJ2-1; D is unresolved. This receptor was identified in a woman younger than 45 with Graves' hyperthyroidism. CDR3 protein: CSARDTGFQYNEQFF. The DNA of the CDR3 is TGCAGTGCTAGAGATACGGGCTTCCAGTACAATGAGCAGTTCTTC.